The TCR beta chain under discussion was sequenced for a study of human T cells and chemical hapten exposure. About the study: Patients' scalps got diphenylcyclopropenone weekly throughout the approximately 25-week study.

By sample share, this clonotype is medium-sized. Documented time point: patch test 1, 2 weeks after DPC sensitization. This sample's treatment: therapeutic diphenylcyclopropenone sensitization with weekly scalp DPC. TCRdb independently ran MiXCR on the RACE reads; one entry per CDR3 protein. The table shows about 14,000 distinct CDR3 sequences, with 15% to 20% occurring only once. CDR1 is SGHTA and CDR2 is FQGTGA in the germline V gene. J gave up 0 bases and V 0 bases, and 4 bases lay outside the gene matches. This CDR3 contains 16 residues. This TCR derives from a woman in her 30s with alopecia areata. Some clones in this sample may be carry-over from other donors' samples. The chain joins TRBV7-3 to TRBJ1-1, with 7 bases lining up with TRBD1. The sequenced sample was whole blood, obtained in connection with sensitization to the hapten diphenylcyclopropenone (DPC). CDR3 protein: CASSLTGTAMNTEAFF. CDR3 nucleotides: TGTGCCAGCAGCTTAACCGGGACAGCCATGAACACTGAAGCTTTCTTT.